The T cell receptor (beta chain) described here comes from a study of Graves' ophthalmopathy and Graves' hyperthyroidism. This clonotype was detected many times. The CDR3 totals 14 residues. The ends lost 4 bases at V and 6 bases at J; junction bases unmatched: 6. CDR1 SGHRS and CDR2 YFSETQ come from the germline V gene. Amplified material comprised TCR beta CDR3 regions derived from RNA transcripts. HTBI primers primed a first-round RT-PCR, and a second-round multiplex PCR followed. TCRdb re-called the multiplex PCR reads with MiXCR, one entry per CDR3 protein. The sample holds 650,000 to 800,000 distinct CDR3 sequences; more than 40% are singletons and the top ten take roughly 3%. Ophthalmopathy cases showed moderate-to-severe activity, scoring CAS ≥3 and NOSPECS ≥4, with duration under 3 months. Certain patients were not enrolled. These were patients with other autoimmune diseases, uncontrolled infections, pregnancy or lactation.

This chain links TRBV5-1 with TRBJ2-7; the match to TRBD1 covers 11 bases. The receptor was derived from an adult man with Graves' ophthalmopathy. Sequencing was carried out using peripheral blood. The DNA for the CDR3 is TGCGCCAGCAGCGCCGGGACAGGGGGTATCGAGCAGTACTTC. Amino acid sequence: CASSAGTGGIEQYF.